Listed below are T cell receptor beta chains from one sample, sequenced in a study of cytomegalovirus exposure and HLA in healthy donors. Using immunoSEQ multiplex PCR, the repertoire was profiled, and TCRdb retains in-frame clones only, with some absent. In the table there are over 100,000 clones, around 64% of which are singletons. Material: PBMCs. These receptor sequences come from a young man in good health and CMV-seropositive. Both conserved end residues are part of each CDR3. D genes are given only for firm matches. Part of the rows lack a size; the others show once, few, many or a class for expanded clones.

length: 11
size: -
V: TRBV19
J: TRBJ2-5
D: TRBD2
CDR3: CASRLAETQYF
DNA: TGTGCCAGCAGACTAGCGGAGACCCAGTACTTC

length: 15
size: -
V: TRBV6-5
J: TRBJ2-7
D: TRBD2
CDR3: CASSSGTSGSYEQYF
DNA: TGTGCCAGCAGCTCCGGGACTAGCGGCTCCTACGAGCAGTACTTC

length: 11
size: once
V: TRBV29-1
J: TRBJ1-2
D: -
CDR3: CSVGSGHGYTF
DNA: TGCAGCGTTGGCTCGGGTCATGGCTACACCTTC

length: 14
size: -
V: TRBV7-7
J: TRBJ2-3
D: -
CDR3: CASSSGLATDTQYF
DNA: TGTGCTAGCAGCTCGGGACTCGCCACAGATACGCAGTATTTT

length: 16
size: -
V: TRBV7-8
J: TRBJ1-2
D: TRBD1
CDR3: CASSLGGTGGTYGYTF
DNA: TGTGCCAGCAGCTTAGGGGGGACAGGGGGCACCTATGGCTACACCTTC

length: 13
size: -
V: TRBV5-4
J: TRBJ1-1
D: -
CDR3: CASSLAGAPEAFF
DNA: TGTGCCAGCAGCTTGGCAGGGGCTCCTGAAGCTTTCTTT

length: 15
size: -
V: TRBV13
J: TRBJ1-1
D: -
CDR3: CASSPSRGAGTEAFF
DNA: TGTGCCAGCAGCCCAAGTCGCGGGGCAGGCACTGAAGCTTTCTTT

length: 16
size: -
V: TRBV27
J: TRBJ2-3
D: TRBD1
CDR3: CASSSPGRGFWDTQYF
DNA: TGTGCCAGCAGTTCTCCGGGCAGGGGGTTTTGGGATACGCAGTATTTT

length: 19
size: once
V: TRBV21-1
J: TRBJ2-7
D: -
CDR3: CASSKAGRRPSGEAYEQYF
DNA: TGTGCCAGCAGCAAAGCGGGGAGGAGGCCCTCCGGCGAAGCCTACGAGCAGTACTTC

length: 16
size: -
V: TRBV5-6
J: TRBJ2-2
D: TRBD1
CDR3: CASSTGTGGLTGELFF
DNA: TGTGCCAGCAGCACGGGGACAGGGGGCCTCACCGGGGAGCTGTTTTTT

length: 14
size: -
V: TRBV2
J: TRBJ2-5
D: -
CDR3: CASSGFNYQETQYF
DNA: TGTGCCAGCAGTGGGTTTAACTATCAAGAGACCCAGTACTTC

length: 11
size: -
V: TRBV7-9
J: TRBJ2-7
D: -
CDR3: CAHGQGYEQYF
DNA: TGTGCCCATGGTCAGGGCTACGAGCAGTACTTC

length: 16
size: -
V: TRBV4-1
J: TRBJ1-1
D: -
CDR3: CASSQVLQMMNTEAFF
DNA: TGCGCCAGCAGCCAAGTGCTGCAGATGATGAACACTGAAGCTTTCTTT

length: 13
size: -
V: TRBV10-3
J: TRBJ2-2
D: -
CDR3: CAISVEGAGELFF
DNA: TGTGCCATCAGTGTGGAGGGAGCCGGGGAGCTGTTTTTT

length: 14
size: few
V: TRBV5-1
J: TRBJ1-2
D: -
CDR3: CASSLQGSDYGYTF
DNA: TGCGCCAGCAGCTTGCAGGGTTCGGACTATGGCTACACCTTC

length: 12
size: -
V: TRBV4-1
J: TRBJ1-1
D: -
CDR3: CASSQYNTEAFF
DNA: TGCGCCAGCAGCCAATATAACACTGAAGCTTTCTTT

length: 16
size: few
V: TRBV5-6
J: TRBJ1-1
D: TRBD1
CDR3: CASSLGTGAMNTEAFF
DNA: TGTGCCAGCAGCTTGGGGACAGGGGCGATGAACACTGAAGCTTTCTTT

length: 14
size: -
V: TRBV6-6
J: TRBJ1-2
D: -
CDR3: CASSITYREGGYTF
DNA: TGTGCCAGCAGTATCACCTACAGGGAGGGTGGCTACACCTTC

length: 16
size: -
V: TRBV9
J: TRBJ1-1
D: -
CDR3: CASSGSRTSGTTEAFF
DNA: TGTGCCAGCAGCGGGTCTAGAACCTCTGGTACGACTGAAGCTTTCTTT

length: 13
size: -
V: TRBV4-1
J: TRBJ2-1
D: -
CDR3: CASSQDLGDEQFF
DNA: TGCGCCAGCAGCCAAGATCTGGGCGATGAGCAGTTCTTC

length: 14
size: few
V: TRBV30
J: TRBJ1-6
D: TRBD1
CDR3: CAWSMGQDNSPLHF
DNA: TGTGCCTGGAGCATGGGACAGGATAATTCACCCCTCCACTTT

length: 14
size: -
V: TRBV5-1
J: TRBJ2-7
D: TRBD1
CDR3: CASSGDRGTYEQYF
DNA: TGCGCCAGCAGCGGGGACAGGGGGACCTACGAGCAGTACTTC

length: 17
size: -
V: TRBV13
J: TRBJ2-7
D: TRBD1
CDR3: CASSSQPWDRVNYEQYF
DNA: TGTGCCAGCAGCTCTCAACCATGGGACAGGGTCAACTACGAGCAGTACTTC

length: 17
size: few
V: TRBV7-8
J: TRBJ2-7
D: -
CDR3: CASSSQGGSAFSYEQYF
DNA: TGTGCCAGCAGCTCTCAAGGCGGCAGCGCCTTCTCCTACGAGCAGTACTTC

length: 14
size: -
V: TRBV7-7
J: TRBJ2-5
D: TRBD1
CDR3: CASSRPTGDETQYF
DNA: TGTGCTAGCAGCCGCCCCACAGGGGACGAGACCCAGTACTTC

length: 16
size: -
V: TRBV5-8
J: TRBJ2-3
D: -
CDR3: CASSLWQAESTDTQYF
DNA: TGTGCCAGCAGCTTGTGGCAAGCGGAGAGCACAGATACGCAGTATTTT

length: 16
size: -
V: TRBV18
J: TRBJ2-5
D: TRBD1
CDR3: CASSPLGQGRRETQYF
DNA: TGTGCCAGCTCACCTTTAGGACAGGGCAGACGAGAGACCCAGTACTTC

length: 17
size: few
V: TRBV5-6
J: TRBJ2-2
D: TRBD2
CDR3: CASTLGGSGRYTGELFF
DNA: TGTGCCAGCACCCTAGGGGGTAGCGGGAGATACACCGGGGAGCTGTTTTTT

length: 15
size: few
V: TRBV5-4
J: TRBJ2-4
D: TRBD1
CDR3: CASSLAQQGRSIQYF
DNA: TGTGCCAGCAGCTTGGCACAACAGGGGCGTTCTATTCAGTACTTC

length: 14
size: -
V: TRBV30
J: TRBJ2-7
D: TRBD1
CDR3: CAGGQGGVEREQYF
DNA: TGTGCCGGCGGACAGGGAGGTGTAGAACGCGAGCAGTACTTC

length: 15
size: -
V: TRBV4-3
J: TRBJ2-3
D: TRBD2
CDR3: CASSLRTGGGDTQYF
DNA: TGCGCCAGCAGCCTCCGAACGGGAGGGGGAGATACGCAGTATTTT

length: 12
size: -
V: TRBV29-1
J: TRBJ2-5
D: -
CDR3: CSVADSIETQYF
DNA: TGCAGCGTTGCGGACAGTATAGAGACCCAGTACTTC

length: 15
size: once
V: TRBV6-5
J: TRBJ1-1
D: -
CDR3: CASSLRAVGDTEAFF
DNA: TGTGCCAGCAGTCTCAGGGCAGTAGGTGACACTGAAGCTTTCTTT

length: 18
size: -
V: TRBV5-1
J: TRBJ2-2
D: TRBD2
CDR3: CASSQIILAGVYTGELFF
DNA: TGCGCCAGCAGCCAAATCATACTAGCGGGAGTATATACCGGGGAGCTGTTTTTT

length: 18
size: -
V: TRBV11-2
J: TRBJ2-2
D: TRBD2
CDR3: CASSLGGLAGGPSGELFF
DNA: TGTGCCAGCAGCTTAGGAGGCTTAGCGGGGGGGCCTTCCGGGGAGCTGTTTTTT

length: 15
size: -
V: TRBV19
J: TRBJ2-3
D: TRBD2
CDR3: CASSTPRGGGDTQYF
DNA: TGTGCCAGTAGTACCCCCCGCGGGGGAGGCGATACGCAGTATTTT

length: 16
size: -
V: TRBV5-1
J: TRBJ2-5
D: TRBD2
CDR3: CASSLDLGSGRGTQYF
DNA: TGCGCCAGCAGCTTGGACCTGGGGAGCGGGAGAGGGACCCAGTACTTC

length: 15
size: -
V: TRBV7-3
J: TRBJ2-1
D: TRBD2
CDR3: CASSLLAGGYNEQFF
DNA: TGTGCCAGCAGCTTACTAGCGGGAGGCTACAATGAGCAGTTCTTC

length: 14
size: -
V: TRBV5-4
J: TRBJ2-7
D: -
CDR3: CASSLDQGHYEQYF
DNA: TGTGCCAGCAGCTTGGATCAGGGTCACTACGAGCAGTACTTC

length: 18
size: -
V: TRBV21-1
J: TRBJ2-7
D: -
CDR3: CASSSWDSRPDSVYEQYF
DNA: TGTGCCAGCAGCAGTTGGGACAGCCGCCCTGACTCAGTCTACGAGCAGTACTTC

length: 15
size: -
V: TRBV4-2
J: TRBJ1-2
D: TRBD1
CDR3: CASSQRTGTQYGYTF
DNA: TGTGCCAGCAGCCAGCGGACAGGGACCCAATATGGCTACACCTTC

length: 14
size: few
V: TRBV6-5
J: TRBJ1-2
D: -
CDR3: CASRSLGEGMGYTF
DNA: TGTGCCAGCAGATCGTTGGGGGAGGGGATGGGCTACACCTTC

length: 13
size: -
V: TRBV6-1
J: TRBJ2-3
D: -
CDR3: CASSSSGTDTQYF
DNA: -

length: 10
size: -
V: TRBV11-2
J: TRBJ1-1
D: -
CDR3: CASSPRVAFF
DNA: TGTGCCAGCAGCCCCCGAGTAGCTTTCTTT

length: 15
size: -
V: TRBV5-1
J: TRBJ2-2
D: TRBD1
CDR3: CASSQGTANTGELFF
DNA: TGCGCCAGCAGCCAAGGGACAGCGAACACCGGGGAGCTGTTTTTT

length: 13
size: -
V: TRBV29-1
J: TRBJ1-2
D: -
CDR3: CSASRAGGGGYTF
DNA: TGCAGCGCTTCGCGCGCGGGGGGAGGTGGCTACACCTTC

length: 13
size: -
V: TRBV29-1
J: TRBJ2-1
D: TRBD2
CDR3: CSAGTSGSREQFF
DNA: TGCAGCGCCGGGACTAGCGGGAGCAGAGAGCAGTTCTTC

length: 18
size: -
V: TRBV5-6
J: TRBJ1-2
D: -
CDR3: CASSLNLQGVSPNYGYTF
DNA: TGTGCCAGCAGCTTGAATTTGCAGGGCGTGAGTCCTAACTATGGCTACACCTTC

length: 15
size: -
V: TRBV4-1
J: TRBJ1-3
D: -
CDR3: CASSPPDRSGNTIYF
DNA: TGCGCCAGCAGCCCTCCCGACAGGTCTGGAAACACCATATATTTT

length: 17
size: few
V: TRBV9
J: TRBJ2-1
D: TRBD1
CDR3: CASSVVPGQGALGEQFF
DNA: TGTGCCAGCAGCGTAGTGCCGGGACAGGGGGCTCTAGGGGAGCAGTTCTTC

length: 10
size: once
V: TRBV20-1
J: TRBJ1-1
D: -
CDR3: CSARAHEAFF
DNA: TGCAGTGCTAGAGCCCATGAAGCTTTCTTT

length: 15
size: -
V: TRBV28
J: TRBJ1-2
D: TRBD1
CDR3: CASSSRQGANYGYTF
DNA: TGTGCCAGCAGTTCGCGACAGGGGGCTAACTATGGCTACACCTTC

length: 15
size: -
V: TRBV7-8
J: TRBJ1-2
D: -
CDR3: CASSLVGGTPYGYTF
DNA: TGTGCCAGCAGCTTAGTGGGGGGGACGCCGTATGGCTACACCTTC

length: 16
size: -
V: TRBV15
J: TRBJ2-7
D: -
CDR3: CATSREGGQGLNEQYF
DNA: TGTGCCACCAGCAGAGAGGGTGGGCAGGGGCTCAACGAGCAGTACTTC

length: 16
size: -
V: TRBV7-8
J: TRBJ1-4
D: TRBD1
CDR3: CASSSVRDRGSQKLFF
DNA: TGTGCCAGCAGCAGCGTGAGGGACAGGGGGTCCCAAAAACTGTTTTTT